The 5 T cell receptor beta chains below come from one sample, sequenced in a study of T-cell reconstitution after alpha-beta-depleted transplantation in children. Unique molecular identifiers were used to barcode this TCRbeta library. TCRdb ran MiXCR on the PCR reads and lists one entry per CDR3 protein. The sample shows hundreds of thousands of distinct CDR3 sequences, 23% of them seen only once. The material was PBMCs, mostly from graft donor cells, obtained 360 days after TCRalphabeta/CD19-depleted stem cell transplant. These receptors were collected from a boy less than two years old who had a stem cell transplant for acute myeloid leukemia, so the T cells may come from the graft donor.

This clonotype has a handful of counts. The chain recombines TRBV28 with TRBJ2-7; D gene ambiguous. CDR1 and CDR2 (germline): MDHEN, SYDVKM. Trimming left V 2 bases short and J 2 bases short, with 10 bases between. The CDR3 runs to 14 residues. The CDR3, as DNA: TGTGCCAGCAGTTTAGTTGGCAACCCCTACGAGCAGTACGTC. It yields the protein CASSLVGNPYEQYV.

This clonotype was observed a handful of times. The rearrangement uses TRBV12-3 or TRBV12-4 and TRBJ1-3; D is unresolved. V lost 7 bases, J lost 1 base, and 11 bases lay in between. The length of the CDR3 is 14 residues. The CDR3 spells CASTSTESGNTIYF. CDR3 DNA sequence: TGTGCCAGCACCTCGACGGAATCTGGAAACACCATATATTTT.

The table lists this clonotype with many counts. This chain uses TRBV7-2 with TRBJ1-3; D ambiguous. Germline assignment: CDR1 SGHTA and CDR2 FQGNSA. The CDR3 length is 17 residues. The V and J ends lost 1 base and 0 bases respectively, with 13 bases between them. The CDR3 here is CASSLVGPGPSGNTIYF. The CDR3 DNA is TGTGCCAGCAGCTTAGTTGGTCCGGGCCCCTCTGGAAACACCATATATTTT. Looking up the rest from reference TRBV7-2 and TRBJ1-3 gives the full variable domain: GAGVSQSPSNKVTEKGKDVELRCDPISGHTALYWYRQSLGQGLEFLIYFQGNSAPDKSGLPSDRFSAERTGGSVSTLTIQRTQQEDSAVYLCASSLVGPGPSGNTIYFGEGSWLTVV.

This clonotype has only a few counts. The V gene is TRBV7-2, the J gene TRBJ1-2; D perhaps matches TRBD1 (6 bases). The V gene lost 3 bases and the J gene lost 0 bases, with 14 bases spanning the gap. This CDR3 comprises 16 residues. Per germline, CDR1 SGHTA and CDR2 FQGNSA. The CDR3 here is CASSFSDRFANYGYTF. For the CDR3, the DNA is TGTGCCAGCAGCTTTTCGGACAGATTCGCTAACTATGGCTACACCTTC.

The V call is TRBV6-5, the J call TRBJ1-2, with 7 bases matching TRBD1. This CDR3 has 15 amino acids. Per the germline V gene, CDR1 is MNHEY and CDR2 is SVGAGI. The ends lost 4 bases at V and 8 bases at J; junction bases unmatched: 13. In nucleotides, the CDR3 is TGTGCCAGCAGTTCCTCCCGACAGGGTTCTATAGGCTACACCTTC. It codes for CASSSSRQGSIGYTF.